This T cell receptor beta chain is drawn from a study of CD8+CD57+ T cells in acquired aplastic anemia. Study results and limitations: Sharing between patients and controls was observed for roughly 29 CD8+ CDR3 sequences.

Genomic DNA, serving as template, underwent TCR beta VDJ and CDR3 profiling. TCRdb itself ran the reads through MiXCR, one entry per CDR3 protein. The table records around 430,000 distinct CDR3 sequences, around 30% of them present only once. Those patients picked for sequencing had displayed CD8+CD57+ cell expansion on flow cytometry. Each patient carried a diagnosis of severe acquired aplastic anemia. Deletions cut 7 bases from V and 3 bases from J, with 16 bases between. The CDR3 sequence is 14 residues long. Ten or more counts support this clonotype. The antigen is undetermined. Sequenced input: sorted CD4+, CD8+, or CD8+CD57+ T cells (not recorded which) from PBMCs. This receptor was identified in a human donor with aplastic anemia. This chain joins TRBV12-3 or TRBV12-4 and TRBJ2-7; D may be TRBD2 (6 bases). CDR3 in amino acids: CASTHRRGGYEQYF. CDR3 nucleotide sequence: TGTGCCAGCACCCATAGAAGGGGAGGCTACGAGCAGTACTTC.